These T cell receptor beta chains were read from a single sample in a study of response to subunit inactivated influenza vaccine. Using its own MiXCR run on the RT-PCR reads, TCRdb lists one record per CDR3 protein. The table has over 800,000 distinct CDR3 sequences, 21% seen once; the top ten hold 9.5% to 13%. Specimen: PBMCs from blood, collected 4 to 6 days after vaccination. The receptors were sampled from a man aged 50-59 years who received an inactivated influenza vaccine. Both conserved end residues are part of each CDR3. D genes are given only for firm matches. Expanded clones get a size class; other rows say once, few or many, or leave the size out.

TRBV12-3/TRBV12-4	TRBJ1-5	.	.	CASSLMGWGNQPQHF	TGTGCCAGCAGTTTAATGGGTTGGGGCAATCAGCCCCAGCATTTT
TRBV7-2	TRBJ2-7	.	few	CASSPQGGFSSYEQYF	TGTGCCAGCAGCCCCCAAGGGGGATTCAGCTCCTACGAGCAGTACTTC
TRBV6-1	TRBJ2-7	TRBD2	few	CASSDSGVSYEQYF	TGTGCCAGCAGCGATAGCGGGGTCTCCTACGAGCAGTACTTC
TRBV13	TRBJ2-3	TRBD2	few	CASSSGTSGSRTDTQYF	TGTGCCAGCAGCTCGGGGACTAGCGGGAGTAGGACAGATACGCAGTATTTT
TRBV6-1	TRBJ2-7	.	few	CASSQQGRATEEQYF	TGTGCCAGCAGCCAACAGGGGAGGGCTACGGAAGAGCAGTACTTC
TRBV5-4	TRBJ2-6	.	few	CASSSGVQESGANVLTF	TGTGCCAGCAGCTCAGGGGTCCAGGAATCTGGGGCCAACGTCCTGACTTTC
TRBV12-3/TRBV12-4	TRBJ2-5	.	.	CASSLEYRQETQYF	TGTGCCAGCAGTTTAGAATACAGGCAAGAGACCCAGTACTTC
TRBV27	TRBJ2-7	.	.	CASSLSGYLTSYEQYF	TGTGCCAGCAGTTTGTCGGGGTACCTTACCTCCTACGAGCAGTACTTC
TRBV25-1	TRBJ2-7	.	.	CASSGEVYEQYF	TGTGCCAGCAGTGGGGAGGTCTACGAGCAGTACTTC
TRBV4-3	TRBJ2-3	TRBD2	many	CASSQSATSGRNTQYF	TGCGCCAGCAGCCAATCCGCGACTAGCGGGAGGAATACGCAGTATTTT
TRBV4-3	TRBJ2-1	.	.	CASSQEVWTGNNEQFF	TGCGCCAGCAGCCAAGAAGTCTGGACCGGGAACAATGAGCAGTTCTTC
TRBV5-1	TRBJ2-7	.	few	CASSTSPLASSYEQYF	TGCGCCAGCTCCACGTCTCCTCTAGCTTCTTCCTACGAGCAGTACTTC
TRBV24-1	TRBJ2-1	TRBD2	few	CATSGLAGDISYNEQFF	TGTGCCACCAGTGGCCTAGCGGGGGATATCTCCTACAATGAGCAGTTCTTC
TRBV12-3/TRBV12-4	TRBJ2-1	.	.	CASSSSRGGVYNEQFF	TGTGCCAGCAGTAGTAGCAGGGGTGGGGTTTACAATGAGCAGTTCTTC
TRBV5-1	TRBJ1-1	.	.	CASSAWPRGRRNTEAFF	TGCGCCAGCAGCGCTTGGCCGCGGGGCAGGAGGAACACTGAAGCTTTCTTT
TRBV4-3	TRBJ1-6	.	few	CASSQERQRHNSPLHF	TGCGCCAGCAGCCAAGAGAGGCAAAGGCATAATTCACCCCTCCACTTT
TRBV4-2	TRBJ2-1	.	many	CASSGGNYQYNEQFF	TGTGCCAGCAGCGGAGGGAACTACCAGTACAATGAGCAGTTCTTC
TRBV12-3/TRBV12-4	TRBJ2-2	TRBD2	once	CASKAGLKTGELFF	TGTGCCAGCAAAGCGGGATTGAAAACCGGGGAGCTGTTTTTT
TRBV3-1	TRBJ2-5	TRBD2	few	CASSHRLAGTQETQYF	TGTGCCAGCAGCCACCGGCTAGCGGGAACTCAAGAGACCCAGTACTTC
TRBV4-3	TRBJ1-5	.	.	CASSNGDQPQHF	TGCGCCAGCAGTAATGGAGATCAGCCCCAGCATTTT
TRBV5-1	TRBJ2-7	.	few	CASSLAGARSYEQYF	TGCGCCAGCAGCTTGGCAGGGGCACGATCCTACGAGCAGTACTTC
TRBV12-3/TRBV12-4	TRBJ2-5	.	.	CASSLTAREQTQYF	TGTGCCAGCAGTTTGACGGCCAGGGAACAGACCCAGTACTTC
TRBV12-3/TRBV12-4	TRBJ1-1	TRBD1	.	CASSHSGRGATEAFF	TGTGCCAGCAGCCATTCAGGCAGGGGGGCCACTGAAGCTTTCTTT
TRBV29-1	TRBJ1-1	.	.	CSVEQGVLDTEAFF	TGCAGCGTTGAACAGGGAGTGTTGGACACTGAAGCTTTCTTT
TRBV11-1	TRBJ1-6	.	few	CASSGLDNSPLHF	TGTGCCAGCAGCGGTCTCGATAATTCACCCCTCCACTTT
TRBV20-1	TRBJ2-7	.	many	CSARGTFKAYEQYF	TGCAGTGCTAGAGGGACATTTAAAGCCTACGAGCAGTACTTC
TRBV4-2	TRBJ2-7	.	.	CASSPGTAAGGEQYF	TGTGCCAGCAGCCCTGGGACGGCTGCTGGCGGAGAGCAGTACTTC
TRBV10-3	TRBJ2-1	.	few	CAISESAVGSYNEQFF	TGTGCCATCAGTGAGTCGGCGGTGGGCTCCTACAATGAGCAGTTCTTC
TRBV6-1	TRBJ2-7	TRBD2	.	CASRNDGGGYEQYF	TGTGCCAGCAGGAATGACGGGGGGGGCTACGAGCAGTACTTC
TRBV20-1	TRBJ1-5	.	many	CSARPSGGKQPQHF	TGCAGTGCTAGACCCTCGGGGGGGAAGCAGCCCCAGCATTTT
TRBV5-6	TRBJ1-2	.	few	CASSLSSGFGYTF	TGTGCCAGCAGCTTGTCATCAGGGTTCGGCTACACCTTC
TRBV5-1	TRBJ2-7	.	.	CASSYARAEGEQYF	TGCGCCAGCAGCTATGCACGCGCAGAGGGCGAGCAGTACTTC
TRBV20-1	TRBJ2-1	TRBD2	few	CSGGLADLYNEQFF	TGCAGTGGAGGTCTAGCGGACCTATACAATGAGCAGTTCTTC
TRBV20-1	TRBJ2-7	.	.	CSATLLGFTLEQYF	TGCAGTGCCACCCTACTAGGATTTACTCTCGAGCAGTACTTC
TRBV7-6	TRBJ2-3	.	few	CASSSLRTDTQYF	TGTGCCAGCAGCTCACTCCGCACAGATACGCAGTATTTT